Each of the 14 T cell receptor beta chains below was sequenced from the same sample in a study of PD-1 blockade in classical Hodgkin lymphoma. The time point: cycle 4 day 1 (C4D1), after less than seven weeks of nivolumab. With no exception, relapse followed autologous stem cell transplantation in all patients, and brentuximab vedotin exposure varied. TCRdb's copy holds only in-frame clones and misses some; the assay was immunoSEQ multiplex PCR. The sample has fewer than 100,000 clones; 85% to 95% are singletons. The sequenced sample was peripheral blood mononuclear cells (PBMCs), obtained before the fourth cycle of nivolumab. These receptors were taken from a human donor with classical Hodgkin lymphoma.

The chain is built from TRBV11-2 and TRBJ1-3; D might be TRBD1 (6 bases). In germline, CDR1 is SGHAT, CDR2 FQNNGV. The CDR3 runs to 17 residues. Trimming left V 0 bases short and J 3 bases short, with 15 bases between. This CDR3 reads CASSLDSPGEFGNTIYF. The CDR3 DNA reads TGTGCCAGCAGCTTAGATTCGCCAGGGGAGTTTGGAAACACCATATATTTT. The entire variable domain, with the rest obtained from reference TRBV11-2 and TRBJ1-3, is as follows: EAGVAQSPRYKIIEKRQSVAFWCNPISGHATLYWYQQILGQGPKLLIQFQNNGVVDDSQLPKDRFSAERLKGVDSTLKIQPAKLEDSAVYLCASSLDSPGEFGNTIYFGEGSWLTVV.

This sequence joins TRBV5-1 and TRBJ1-1, with a possible D match to TRBD1 (6 bases). CDR1 is SGHRS and CDR2 is YFSETQ in the germline V gene. Trimming left V 4 bases short and J 4 bases short, with 11 bases between. This CDR3 region has 13 residues. Here the CDR3 reads CASSRTGSTEAFF. CDR3 coding DNA: TGCGCCAGCAGCCGAACAGGGAGCACTGAAGCTTTCTTT.

This chain links TRBV29-1 with TRBJ1-2; 8 bases agree with TRBD1. Germline V gene lookup returns CDR1 SQVTM and CDR2 ANQGSEA. Losses at the gene ends were 6 bases for V and 0 bases for J; bases not matched to a gene: 3. There are 13 residues in the CDR3. The CDR3 is CSVTGEANYGYTF. As DNA, the CDR3 is TGCAGCGTGACAGGGGAAGCTAACTATGGCTACACCTTC.

This clone has only a few counts. The chain carries TRBV29-1 and TRBJ1-3; 8 bases are shared with TRBD1. V gave up 7 bases and J gave up 4 bases; unmatched junction bases: 3. The CDR3 totals 12 residues. Per the germline V gene, CDR1 is SQVTM and CDR2 is ANQGSEA. CDR3 DNA sequence: TGCAGCGCCGACAGGGGAGGAAACACCATATATTTT. It codes for CSADRGGNTIYF.

The chain recombines TRBV6-4 with TRBJ2-1; D is uncertain. V was pared by 6 bases and J by 0 bases, with 6 bases between. CDR1 is MRHNA, CDR2 SNTAGT, per germline. The CDR3 totals 13 residues. The CDR3 sequence: CASSPSSYNEQFF. The CDR3 DNA is TGTGCCAGCAGCCCGAGCTCCTACAATGAGCAGTTCTTC.

This chain joins TRBV5-1 and TRBJ2-1; 11 bases line up with TRBD2. The germline gives CDR1 SGHRS, CDR2 YFSETQ. This CDR3 has 16 residues. With V trimmed by 2 bases and J by 3 bases, 4 bases remained unmatched. CDR3 coding DNA: TGCGCCAGCAGCTTACCGGGACTAGCGGTCTACAATGAGCAGTTCTTC. Translated, it gives CASSLPGLAVYNEQFF.

V and J are TRBV27 and TRBJ2-3; no clear D. The CDR3 has 13 amino acids. V was cut by 2 bases and J by 4 bases, with 7 bases left in between. Per germline, CDR1 MNHEY and CDR2 SMNVEV (reference sequence). In DNA form, the CDR3 reads TGTGCCAGCAGTTTAGCGTTCCCAGATACGCAGTATTTT. This sequence encodes CASSLAFPDTQYF.

V usage is TRBV5-1 and J usage is TRBJ1-1, with D possibly matching TRBD1 (6 bases). Germline V gene data show CDR1 as SGHRS and CDR2 as YFSETQ. V lost 2 bases and J lost 4, with 12 bases in between. This CDR3 has 14 residues. The CDR3 coding sequence is TGCGCCAGCAGCTTACGGACAGCCCGCACTGAAGCTTTCTTT. It codes for CASSLRTARTEAFF. The full variable domain, in which reference TRBV5-1 and TRBJ1-1 provide the parts outside the CDR3, is KAGVTQTPRYLIKTRGQQVTLSCSPISGHRSVSWYQQTPGQGLQFLFEYFSETQRNKGNFPGRFSGRQFSNSRSEMNVSTLELGDSALYLCASSLRTARTEAFFGQGTRLTVV.

The chain combines TRBV4-2 with TRBJ2-2, with D unclear. Trimming left V 0 bases short and J 8 bases short, with 13 bases between. Germline-derived CDR1 and CDR2 are LGHNA and YNFKEQ. There are 15 residues in the CDR3. CDR3 protein: CASSQEVSLGGELFF. In DNA, the CDR3 is TGTGCCAGCAGCCAAGAAGTGAGTTTGGGGGGGGAGCTGTTTTTT.

V is TRBV28 and J is TRBJ2-7; 9 bases line up with TRBD2. Germline V gives CDR1 MDHEN, CDR2 SYDVKM. This CDR3 region has 13 residues. The V and J ends lost 10 bases and 8 bases, in that order; junction bases with no gene match: 12. CDR3 amino acids: CATLLAGSTQQYF. The DNA of the CDR3 is TGTGCCACCTTACTAGCGGGCTCTACGCAGCAGTACTTC.

This clone appeared once. J is TRBJ2-5 and V is TRBV27; TRBD1 agrees at 9 bases. The J call may not be correct, given that the DNA end is closer to TRBJ2-7. CDR3 length: 16 residues. The germline CDR1 and CDR2 sequences are MNHEY and SMNVEV (reference sequence). CDR3: CASSLGGTGKPYEQYF. The DNA for the CDR3 is TGTGCCAGCAGTTTAGGCGGGACAGGGAAACCATACGAGCAGTACTTC.

V usage is TRBV30 and J usage is TRBJ1-4, with 11 bases identical to TRBD1. Germline V gene sequence: CDR1 GTSNPN, CDR2 SVGIG (reference sequence). The V and J ends lost 1 base and 10 bases, in that order; junction bases with no gene match: 14. The CDR3 totals 17 residues. This chain's CDR3 is CAWSAGTGGRGGAKLFF. The CDR3 DNA follows: TGTGCCTGGAGTGCCGGGACAGGGGGACGAGGTGGAGCAAAACTGTTTTTT.

This chain links TRBV19 with TRBJ1-2; TRBD1 matches at 7 bases. CDR1 LNHDA and CDR2 SQIVND come from the germline V gene (reference sequence). The length of the CDR3 is 15 residues. After removal of 6 bases from V and 4 bases from J, the junction contained 11 bases not matched to a gene. CDR3 sequence (DNA): TGTGCCAGTAGACTCCGGGACAGCATTCTCTATGGCTACACCTTC. It is translated as CASRLRDSILYGYTF.

This chain uses TRBV30 with TRBJ2-1, with D tentatively TRBD1 (5 bases). The V gene's germline CDR1 is GTSNPN and CDR2 SVGIG (reference sequence). The V gene lost 2 bases and the J gene lost 4 bases, with 9 bases spanning the gap. The CDR3 is 13 residues long. For the CDR3, the DNA is TGTGCCTGGAGTATAGACAGTTACAATGAGCAGTTCTTC. The encoded protein is CAWSIDSYNEQFF.